This T cell receptor (beta chain) was documented in a study of patients and donors after allogeneic stem cell transplantation. One entry per CDR3 protein, called by TCRdb with MiXCR from the RT-PCR reads. The sample yields around 82,000 distinct CDR3 sequences, roughly 5.1% seen once. Comments on this clonotype: Its ends do not fully match the called genes, so a read error is possible.

Sequences were obtained from blood, either unsorted or a sorted T cell fraction (not recorded which). This clonotype was obtained from a human donor who was either an allogeneic HSCT recipient or a stem cell or donor lymphocyte infusion donor (not recorded which). It is not recorded whose cells these are; they may come from a transplant donor.

CDR3 nucleotide sequence: TGTGCTAGCAGCTCGGAAATGAACACTGAAGCTTTCTTT. Its translation: CASSSEMNTEAFF. The chain employs TRBV7-7 and TRBJ1-1; unclear D gene. This CDR3 contains 13 residues. The germline V gene encodes CDR1 SSHAT and CDR2 FNYEAQ (reference sequence).